The present TCR beta chain was sequenced within a study of cytomegalovirus exposure and HLA in healthy donors. Background on the study: Of all 400 or so donors who were genotyped, roughly 81% belonged to the Caucasian-associated ancestry cluster. The study, taken as a whole, reports: Researchers counted roughly 160 TCR beta chains as cytomegalovirus-associated. Fewer N-insertions (relative to the roughly 720-donor mean) were reportedly seen in an Asian-associated ancestry cluster in a later analysis.

Germline assignment: CDR1 SNHLY and CDR2 FYNNEI. CDR3 length equals 17 residues. After removal of 6 bases from V and 6 bases from J, the junction contained 14 bases not matched to a gene. With regard to this clone: What it binds is unknown.

These donors counted as nominally healthy when sampled, but unrecorded immune exposures were likely. The primer mix had 60 Vbeta and 13 Jbeta primers. Some clones are missing from TCRdb's copy, which holds only in-frame ones; the method was immunoSEQ multiplex PCR. The sample records about 130,000 clones, 77% being singletons. This rearrangement joins TRBV2 to TRBJ2-2, with 9 bases fitting TRBD2. Material: PBMCs. The sequence came from a woman between 40 and 55 years old in good health and CMV-seropositive. The DNA for the CDR3 is TGTGCCAGCAGGGTTGGTAGCGGGAGTATTGCGGCCGGGGAGCTGTTTTTT. Its protein product is CASRVGSGSIAAGELFF.